Presented here are 32 T cell receptor beta chains from one specimen sequenced in a study of blood T cells in healthy people across ages. For the second PCR, which ran for about 6 to 11 cycles, a sample-barcoded 5' primer and a J-beta primer mix were used. TCRdb reprocessed the 5' RACE reads with MiXCR, giving one entry per CDR3 protein. Among 540,000 or so distinct CDR3 sequences listed, about 26% were seen once. Sequencing was performed on blood. The receptors were sampled from a woman aged 65 to 85 in good health.

This CDR3 is CAIRAGPQETQYF. CDR3 DNA: TGTGCCATCAGGGCGGGGCCCCAAGAGACCCAGTACTTC. V and J are TRBV10-3 and TRBJ2-5; the D gene is possibly TRBD2 (6 bases). Germline CDR1 reads ENHRY; CDR2 reads SYGVKD. The length of the CDR3 is 13 residues. V was shortened by 6 bases and J by 1 base, with 9 bases between the two germline ends.

The CDR3 reads CSALRDGREAFF. The CDR3 DNA reads as TGCAGTGCCCTCAGGGACGGACGTGAAGCTTTCTTT. The chain is built from TRBV20-1 and TRBJ1-1; a possible D gene is TRBD1 (5 bases). The CDR3 contains 12 residues. Trimming cost V 6 bases and J 7 bases, with 15 bases left between them. Germline lookup yields CDR1 DFQATT and CDR2 SNEGSKA (reference sequence).

This chain links TRBV9 with TRBJ2-3; the D is unclear. The length of the CDR3 is 16 residues. Germline CDR1 SGDLS, CDR2 YYNGEE. The V end lost 2 bases, the J end lost 6 bases, and 19 bases lay between the germline ends. In DNA form, the CDR3 reads TGTGCCAGCAGCGTTGGCGAATGGAGTCTGATGGATACGCAGTATTTT. Translation: CASSVGEWSLMDTQYF. Filled out from reference TRBV9 and TRBJ2-3, the complete variable domain reads DSGVTQTPKHLITATGQRVTLRCSPRSGDLSVYWYQQSLDQGLQFLIQYYNGEERAKGNILERFSAQQFPDLHSELNLSSLELGDSALYFCASSVGEWSLMDTQYFGPGTRLTVL.

This clonotype was picked up a small number of times. The rearrangement joins TRBV7-8 to TRBJ1-1; possibly TRBD1 for D (5 bases). The CDR3 contains 14 residues. Trimming left V 2 bases short and J 9 bases short, with 16 bases between. The V gene's germline CDR1 is SGHVS and CDR2 FQNEAQ. Here the CDR3 reads CASSLIVWGPQAFF. CDR3 nucleotide sequence: TGTGCCAGCAGCTTAATTGTTTGGGGCCCCCAAGCTTTCTTT. The complete variable domain, with remaining parts taken from reference TRBV7-8 and TRBJ1-1, reads GAGVSQSPRYKVAKRGQDVALRCDPISGHVSLFWYQQALGQGPEFLTYFQNEAQLDKSGLPSDRFFAERPEGSVSTLKIQRTQQEDSAVYLCASSLIVWGPQAFFGQGTRLTVV.

CDR3 nucleotide sequence: TGTGCCAGCAGCTTTAGGGGACGGAAAAACATTCAGTACTTC. Amino acid sequence: CASSFRGRKNIQYF. The chain has TRBV5-6 and TRBJ2-4; the D call may be TRBD1 or TRBD2 (5 bases each). The CDR3 contains 14 residues. V lost 2 bases and J 4 bases, leaving 10 bases between the germline ends. In germline, CDR1 is SGHDT, CDR2 YYEEEE.

V is TRBV6-4 and J is TRBJ2-4; D may be TRBD2 (6 bases). V was cut by 8 bases and J by 0 bases, with 14 bases left in between. The V gene's germline CDR1 is MRHNA and CDR2 SNTAGT. The CDR3 covers 15 residues. This chain's CDR3 is CASGGALLAKNIQYF. In DNA, the CDR3 is TGTGCCAGCGGAGGGGCCCTCCTAGCCAAAAACATTCAGTACTTC.

This clonotype was detected a few times. J is TRBJ2-3 and V is TRBV2, with TRBD2 matching over 10 bases. Germline assignment: CDR1 SNHLY and CDR2 FYNNEI. Trimming at V came to 8 bases and at J to 4 bases, leaving 9 bases not matched to a gene. The CDR3 is made up of 15 amino acids. Written as DNA, the CDR3 is TGTGCCAGCGTTATTGGACTAGCGGCGGCAGATACGCAGTATTTT. Amino acids: CASVIGLAAADTQYF.

This clonotype was counted at least ten times. The genes are TRBV5-5 and TRBJ1-6; D call uncertain. The CDR3 extends over 11 amino acids. Trimming removed 6 bases at V and 14 bases at J, with 12 bases between. From germline, CDR1 is SGHKS and CDR2 YYEKEE (reference sequence). CDR3 sequence: CASTSGGTLHF. The CDR3 DNA sequence: TGTGCCAGCACCAGCGGAGGAACCCTCCACTTT.

This clonotype was picked up a small number of times. V is TRBV4-1 and J is TRBJ2-4, with 7 bases identical to TRBD2. The CDR3 is 13 amino acids. The germline V gene has CDR1 MGHRA and CDR2 YSYEKL. V was pared by 1 base and J by 7 bases, with 1 base of the junction left unmatched. CDR3 bases: TGCGCCAGCAGCCAAGCCGGGGGGAACATTCAGTACTTC. Its translation: CASSQAGGNIQYF.

There are many counts of this clonotype. The chain combines TRBV5-1 with TRBJ2-5; D might be TRBD1 (6 bases). The length of the CDR3 is 14 residues. V lost 3 bases to trimming and J lost 5 bases, with 14 bases between them. CDR1 is SGHRS and CDR2 is YFSETQ in the germline V gene. The CDR3 DNA sequence: TGCGCCAGCAGCTCCACAGGGACGGGGGAGACCCAGTACTTC. Its protein product is CASSSTGTGETQYF.

This clonotype was seen a handful of times. The chain is built from TRBV6-2 or TRBV6-3 and TRBJ2-1; D not resolved. V was clipped by 6 bases and J by 5 bases, with 17 bases between them. The CDR3 totals 15 residues. The germline V gene encodes CDR1 MNHEY and CDR2 SVGEGT. The CDR3 DNA reads as TGTGCCAGCAGCCAAGAGGCGGTGAAGGACAATGAGCAGTTCTTC. It is translated as CASSQEAVKDNEQFF.

This clonotype appeared once. V and J are TRBV7-9 and TRBJ1-2; TRBD1 might be the D (6 bases). This CDR3 is 16 amino acids long. Trimming pared 9 bases from V and 0 bases from J, leaving 20 bases between. Looked up from germline, CDR1 is SEHNR and CDR2 is FQNEAQ (reference sequence). The chain's CDR3 is CASSHREENTNYGYTF. The DNA for the CDR3 is TGTGCCAGTAGCCACAGGGAGGAAAATACTAACTATGGCTACACCTTC.

There are a few counts of this clonotype. The CDR3 bases are TGCAGCCCTTTGAGGGGGAGTTACAATGAGCAGTTCTTC. Translated, it gives CSPLRGSYNEQFF. This chain joins TRBV20-1 and TRBJ2-5, with D possibly being TRBD1 (6 bases). The J call may be faulty, since TRBJ2-1 better matches the DNA end. The CDR3 has 13 residues. CDR1 and CDR2 from the germline V gene are DFQATT and SNEGSKA (reference sequence).

Regarding this clonotype: A read error may produce the germline difference seen at one junction end. J is TRBJ1-1 and V is TRBV20-1, with 9 bases aligning to TRBD1. The CDR3 is 15 residues long. CDR1 is DFQATT, CDR2 SNEGSKA, per germline (reference sequence). CDR3 DNA sequence: TGCGGTGCTAGAGCCCGGGACAGGGTTATCACTGAAGCTTTCTTT. It encodes CGARARDRVITEAFF.

The V gene is TRBV12-3 or TRBV12-4, the J gene TRBJ2-7; no firm D call. V was clipped by 1 base and J by 5 bases, with 6 bases between them. The CDR3 totals 12 residues. CDR3 DNA: TGTGCCAGCAGTTTAGGATGGAACGAGCAGTACTTC. This codes for CASSLGWNEQYF.

The J gene is TRBJ2-2, the V gene TRBV6-1; no clear D. Between the trimmed V and J ends, which lost 4 bases and 2 bases, there was a span of 11 bases. The CDR3 extends over 15 amino acids. CDR1 is MNHNS and CDR2 is SASEGT in the germline V gene. The DNA of the CDR3 is TGTGCCAGCAGTGTAGTTATCCCTAACACCGGGGAGCTGTTTTTT. It codes for CASSVVIPNTGELFF.

This clonotype has just a few counts. The V call is TRBV3-1, the J call TRBJ1-3, with no clear D. Germline V CDR1 and CDR2: LGHDT, YNNKEL (reference sequence). Deletions cut 4 bases from V and 4 bases from J, with 14 bases between. CDR3 size: 15 residues. Written as DNA, the CDR3 is TGTGCCAGCAGCCCTGCGAGGAGGAAAGGAAACACCATATATTTT. Protein product: CASSPARRKGNTIYF.

The chain employs TRBV2 and TRBJ2-1; no clear D gene. The germline gives CDR1 SNHLY, CDR2 FYNNEI. Between the trimmed V and J ends, which lost 7 bases and 5 bases, there was a span of 12 bases. The CDR3 contains 13 residues. The DNA of the CDR3 is TGTGCCAGCACCATGTCCTTAAACAATGAGCAGTTCTTC. Its translation is CASTMSLNNEQFF.

CDR3 amino acids: CASSLKPGLNEKLFF. In nucleotides, the CDR3 is TGTGCCAGCAGCCTGAAGCCGGGACTCAATGAAAAACTGTTTTTT. This sequence joins TRBV7-3 and TRBJ1-4; possibly TRBD1 for D (5 bases). CDR3 length: 15 residues. Germline V CDR1 and CDR2: SGHTA, FQGTGA. Between the trimmed V and J ends, which lost 5 bases and 5 bases, there was a span of 15 bases.

The V call is TRBV20-1, the J call TRBJ2-1; 13 nucleotides line up with TRBD2. Germline values: CDR1 DFQATT, CDR2 SNEGSKA (reference sequence). The V segment lost 5 bases and the J segment 8 bases; nucleotides outside the gene matches: 15. This CDR3 contains 17 residues. The CDR3 DNA reads TGCAGTGCTCCGGAGGGACTAGCGGGGACCACTAGGGATGAGCAGTTCTTC. Translating gives CSAPEGLAGTTRDEQFF.

In this sample, this clonotype turned up a few times. The chain links TRBV20-1 to TRBJ2-1; a weak D match, TRBD1 (5 bases). The CDR3 covers 13 residues. Germline loops: CDR1 DFQATT, CDR2 SNEGSKA (reference sequence). CDR3 sequence (DNA): TGCAGCGGTAGGGGCCCGACGGGCGATGAGCAGTTCTTC. It is translated as CSGRGPTGDEQFF.

The rearrangement links TRBV20-1 to TRBJ2-3, with D perhaps TRBD2 (6 bases). V lost 3 bases and J lost 2, with 15 bases in between. The CDR3 totals 15 residues. CDR1 and CDR2 (germline): DFQATT, SNEGSKA (reference sequence). The CDR3 DNA is TGCAGTGCTAGCTTGGGGCGGGGAAACACAGATACGCAGTATTTT. It yields the protein CSASLGRGNTDTQYF.

This clonotype was found a few times. The chain links TRBV12-3 or TRBV12-4 to TRBJ1-1, with a possible D match to TRBD1 (5 bases). The CDR3 has 14 residues. Trimming removed 1 base at V and 7 bases at J, with 13 bases between. This chain's CDR3 is CASSLGGAIGEAFF. DNA for the CDR3: TGTGCCAGCAGTTTAGGCGGGGCTATCGGTGAAGCTTTCTTT.

This clonotype occurred a few times. This chain links TRBV7-9 with TRBJ2-2; D is undetermined. Germline assignment: CDR1 SEHNR and CDR2 FQNEAQ (reference sequence). The CDR3 totals 13 residues. The V and J ends lost 8 bases and 8 bases respectively, with 15 bases between them. The CDR3 here is CASGRLSTGELFF. In DNA, the CDR3 is TGTGCCAGCGGACGGCTCAGCACGGGGGAGCTGTTTTTT. Variable domain in full (rest from reference TRBV7-9 and TRBJ2-2): DTGVSQNPRHKITKRGQNVTFRCDPISEHNRLYWYRQTLGQGPEFLTYFQNEAQLEKSRLLSDRFSAERPKGSFSTLEIQRTEQGDSAMYLCASGRLSTGELFFGEGSRLTVL.

CDR3 sequence (DNA): TGTGCCAGCAGTGAGGGGGGAAGCCATGGCTACACCTTC. Translated, it gives CASSEGGSHGYTF. This sequence joins TRBV6-1 and TRBJ1-2; D is possibly TRBD1 (5 bases). CDR1 is MNHNS, CDR2 SASEGT, per germline. The CDR3 length is 13 residues. V was pared by 3 bases and J by 6 bases, with 11 bases between.

This clonotype was detected only a few times. CDR3 nucleotides: TGTGCCAGCAGTTACGTACAGACTAGCACAGATACGCAGTATTTT. Its translation: CASSYVQTSTDTQYF. This sequence joins TRBV6-5 and TRBJ2-3, with D unresolved. Per the germline V gene, CDR1 is MNHEY and CDR2 is SVGAGI. The CDR3 has 15 amino acids. The germline V and J ends were trimmed by 2 bases and 0 bases, with 9 bases remaining between them.

This clonotype was counted only a few times. The genes are TRBV24-1 and TRBJ2-5, with D unresolved. Trimming removed 4 bases at V and 3 bases at J, with 11 bases between. Per the germline V gene, CDR1 is KGHDR and CDR2 is SFDVKD. This CDR3 region has 14 residues. DNA of the CDR3: TGTGCCACCAGTGACCGGACGGAAGAAGAGACCCAGTACTTC. Amino acid sequence: CATSDRTEEETQYF.

This clonotype occurred once. The chain employs TRBV5-5 and TRBJ2-7; D uncertain. The CDR3 sequence is 13 residues long. Germline CDR1 is SGHKS and CDR2 is YYEKEE (reference sequence). V was trimmed by 1 base and J by 6 bases, leaving 11 bases between them. CDR3 sequence reads: CASSLFTTPEQYF. In nucleotides, the CDR3 is TGTGCCAGCAGCTTGTTTACCACCCCCGAGCAGTACTTC.

In nucleotides, the CDR3 is TGTGCCAGCAGAACAGACCCCGGGACACGGGATAAGGAGACCCAGTACTTC. It translates to CASRTDPGTRDKETQYF. This chain links TRBV2 with TRBJ2-5; a weak D match, TRBD1 (6 bases). V lost 6 bases to trimming and J lost 5 bases, with 25 bases between them. The CDR3 has 17 amino acids. Germline loops: CDR1 SNHLY, CDR2 FYNNEI.

The rearrangement joins TRBV7-9 to TRBJ1-3, with D uncertain. This CDR3 comprises 18 residues. Trimming removed 5 bases from V and 9 bases from J, with 29 bases in between. Germline V gene lookup returns CDR1 SEHNR and CDR2 FQNEAQ (reference sequence). The CDR3 loop reads CASSRPLNRASAKGTIYF. In DNA, the CDR3 is TGTGCCAGCAGCCGACCTCTGAACCGGGCCTCGGCGAAGGGCACCATATATTTT. Together with reference TRBV7-9 and TRBJ1-3, the CDR3 gives the full variable domain: DTGVSQNPRHKITKRGQNVTFRCDPISEHNRLYWYRQTLGQGPEFLTYFQNEAQLEKSRLLSDRFSAERPKGSFSTLEIQRTEQGDSAMYLCASSRPLNRASAKGTIYFGEGSWLTVV.

The chain carries TRBV5-1 and TRBJ2-4; 7 nucleotides agree with TRBD1. V lost 4 bases to trimming and J lost 2 bases; unmatched junction nucleotides: 6. The germline V gene has CDR1 SGHRS and CDR2 YFSETQ. CDR3 length: 15 residues. CDR3 sequence reads: CASSPRGRTKNIQYF. The DNA of the CDR3 is TGCGCCAGCAGCCCCAGGGGGAGAACCAAAAACATTCAGTACTTC.

The sample holds a few counts of this clonotype. This chain uses TRBV18 with TRBJ2-5; TRBD2 matches at 8 bases. CDR1 and CDR2 from the germline V gene are KGHSH and LQKENI. V shed 3 bases and J 1 base; nucleotides not matched to a gene: 7. This CDR3 contains 16 residues. The CDR3: CASSPTLAGLQETQYF. The CDR3, as DNA: TGTGCCAGCTCACCCACTCTAGCGGGTCTCCAAGAGACCCAGTACTTC.